The text below deals with one T cell receptor beta chain. Its antigen is unidentified. Produced via immunoSEQ multiplex PCR; TCRdb's table is partial and in-frame only. The data show approximately 120,000 clones, less than 90% seen once. The sample originates from a study of T cell responses to AZD1222 COVID-19 vaccine. Study-wide results and caveats: Vaccine-associated CD4 TCRs ranged over spike, dominating at 160-218 and 743-854.

Germline V lookup: CDR1 SNHLY, CDR2 FYNNEI. The CDR3 has 13 amino acids. Trimming stripped 6 bases from V and 0 bases from J, with 6 bases between. The TCR sequence derives from an adult in good health. This specimen consisted of peripheral blood, obtained on day 0 of AZD1222 vaccination. This chain links TRBV2 with TRBJ2-1; D remains ambiguous. The CDR3 region is CASRASSYNEQFF. CDR3 DNA sequence: TGTGCCAGCAGGGCCAGCTCCTACAATGAGCAGTTCTTC.